This TCR beta chain is drawn from a study of blood T cell repertoires in COVID-19. Germline loops: CDR1 LNHDA, CDR2 SQIVND (reference sequence). The CDR3 totals 12 residues. Trimming left V 3 bases short and J 2 bases short, with 4 bases between. The protocol was immunoSEQ multiplex PCR, while the TCRdb copy is restricted to in-frame clones and leaves out a portion. The data contain roughly 200,000 clones, about 86% of them singletons. This chain joins TRBV19 and TRBJ1-2; no clear D. The source material was PBMCs or T cells enriched from blood (not recorded which). This sequence originates from a woman in her forties or fifties in a cohort exposed to, infected with or recovered from COVID-19 (not recorded which). CDR3: CASSITNYGYTF. In nucleotides, the CDR3 is TGTGCCAGTAGTATCACAAACTATGGCTACACCTTC.